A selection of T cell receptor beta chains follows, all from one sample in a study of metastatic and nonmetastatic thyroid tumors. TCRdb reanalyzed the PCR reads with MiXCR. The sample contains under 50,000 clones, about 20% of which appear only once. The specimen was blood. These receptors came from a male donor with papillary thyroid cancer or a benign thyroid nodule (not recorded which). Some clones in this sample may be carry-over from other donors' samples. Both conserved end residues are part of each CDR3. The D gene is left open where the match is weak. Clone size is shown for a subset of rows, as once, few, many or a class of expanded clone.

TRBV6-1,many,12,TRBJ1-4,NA,TGTGCCAGCAGCGAAGATAGAGAAAAACTGTTTTTT,CASSEDREKLFF
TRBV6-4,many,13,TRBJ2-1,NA,TGTGCCAGCAGTGACCGGGACAACAATGAGCAGTTCTTC,CASSDRDNNEQFF
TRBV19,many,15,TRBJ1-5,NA,TGTGCCAGTAGTATGAGGGGGGTACGCAATCAGCCCCAGCATTTT,CASSMRGVRNQPQHF
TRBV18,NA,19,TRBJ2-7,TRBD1,TGTGCCAGCTCACGCGGACCAGACGGGACAGCTGGGACCCCCTACGAGCAGTACTTC,CASSRGPDGTAGTPYEQYF
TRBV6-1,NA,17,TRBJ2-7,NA,TGTGCCAGCAGTCAGGGGTCTTCGGGAGGTGGAAGCTACGAGCATTACTTC,CASSQGSSGGGSYEHYF
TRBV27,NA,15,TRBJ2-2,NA,TGTGCTAGCACCTTCGGGGGGCCGAACACCGGGGAGCTGTTTTTT,CASTFGGPNTGELFF
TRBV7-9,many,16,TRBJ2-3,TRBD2,TGTGCCAGCAGCTCGCCAGGAGCGGGGGGGAAAGATACGCAGTATTTT,CASSSPGAGGKDTQYF
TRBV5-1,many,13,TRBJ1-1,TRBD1,TGCGCCAGCAGCTTGGGAGACAGGGGGCGGGCTTTCTTT,CASSLGDRGRAFF
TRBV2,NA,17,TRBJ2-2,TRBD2,TGTGCCAGCAGTGAAGCGCTTGCGGGAGGGCCTGGCGGGCAGCTGTTTTTT,CASSEALAGGPGGQLFF
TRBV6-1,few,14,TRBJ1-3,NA,TGTGCCAGCAGAAGGGATCCTATAGGAAACACCATATATTTT,CASRRDPIGNTIYF
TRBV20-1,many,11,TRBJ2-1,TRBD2,TGCAGTGCTGAGCGGGAAGGGGAGCAGTTCTTC,CSAEREGEQFF
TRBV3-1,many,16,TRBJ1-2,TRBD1,TGTGCCAGCAGCTCCTGGACAGGGGGCGAAGTTGAAGGCTACACCTTC,CASSSWTGGEVEGYTF
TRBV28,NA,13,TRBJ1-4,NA,TGTGCCTCGTGGGGACGAAATAATGAAAAACTGTTTTTT,CASWGRNNEKLFF
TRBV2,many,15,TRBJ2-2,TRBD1,TGTGCCAGCAGTGGTAGGGGGCTCATCACCGGGGAGCTGTTTTTT,CASSGRGLITGELFF
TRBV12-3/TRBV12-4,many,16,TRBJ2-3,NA,TGTGCCAGCAGTTACGGGCAGGGGGGTAGCACAGATACGCAGTATTTT,CASSYGQGGSTDTQYF
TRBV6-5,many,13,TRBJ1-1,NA,TGTGCCAGCAGTTACTCGGGCACAGGTGAAGCTTTCTTT,CASSYSGTGEAFF
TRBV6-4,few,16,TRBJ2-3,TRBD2,TGTGCCAGCAGCCCCGGGGTAGCGGGGGGCACAGATACGCAGTATTTT,CASSPGVAGGTDTQYF
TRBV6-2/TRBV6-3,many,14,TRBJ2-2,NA,TGTGCCAGTTTTGACGGGCCCGGGCCCGGGGAGCTGTTTTTT,CASFDGPGPGELFF
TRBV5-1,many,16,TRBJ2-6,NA,TGCGCCAGCAGCTTGGGAGGTTCCTCTGGGGCCAACGTCCTGACTTTC,CASSLGGSSGANVLTF
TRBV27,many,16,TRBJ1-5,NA,TGTGCCAGCAGTTTAATGAGCGGGTTGGGCAATCAGCCCCAGCATTTT,CASSLMSGLGNQPQHF
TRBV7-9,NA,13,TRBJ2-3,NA,TGTGCCAGCAGCGTTCTAGTTGGAGATACGCAGTATTTT,CASSVLVGDTQYF
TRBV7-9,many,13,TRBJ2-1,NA,TGTGCCAGCAACTTAGAACCGGCCATTGAGCAGTTCTTC,CASNLEPAIEQFF
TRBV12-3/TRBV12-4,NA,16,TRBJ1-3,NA,TGCGCCAGCAGTCCACCCTCTCCCAGTCTTCGAGACACCATATATTTT,CASSPPSPSLRDTIYF
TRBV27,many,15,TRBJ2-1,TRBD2,TGTGCCAGCAGCCTCAGCGGGGGTTCGGGAGGTGAGCAGTTCTTC,CASSLSGGSGGEQFF
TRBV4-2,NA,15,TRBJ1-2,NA,TGTGCCAGCAGCCTCGAAACCGGGGGGGGCGATGGCTACACCTTC,CASSLETGGGDGYTF
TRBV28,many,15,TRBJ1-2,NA,TGTGCCAGCAGTTTAACGGGGGTTAGTGCCTATGGCTACACCTTC,CASSLTGVSAYGYTF
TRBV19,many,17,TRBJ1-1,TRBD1,TGTGCCAGTAGTATATACGGCAGGGGGGGCGAGAACACTGAAGCTTTCTTT,CASSIYGRGGENTEAFF
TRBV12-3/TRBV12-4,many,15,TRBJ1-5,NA,TGTGCCAGCAGTTTGGGTCCCTCAGTCGGTCAGCCCCAGCATTTT,CASSLGPSVGQPQHF
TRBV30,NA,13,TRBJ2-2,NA,TGTGCCTGGACTGAGTGTTACACCGTGGAGCTGTTTTTT,CAWTECYTVELFF
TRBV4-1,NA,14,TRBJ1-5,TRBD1,TGCGCCAGCAGTCCCGACAGGGACAATCAGCCCCAGCATTTT,CASSPDRDNQPQHF
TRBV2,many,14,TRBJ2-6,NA,TGTGCCAGCACTTCGGTGGTTGGGGCCAACGTCCTGACTTTC,CASTSVVGANVLTF
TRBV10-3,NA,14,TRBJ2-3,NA,TGTGCCATCAGCCCAGGGGATGGAGGAGATACGCAGTATTTT,CAISPGDGGDTQYF
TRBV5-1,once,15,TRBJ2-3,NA,TGCGCCAGCAGCTTGGAACTCGATAGCGGAGATACGCAGTATTTT,CASSLELDSGDTQYF
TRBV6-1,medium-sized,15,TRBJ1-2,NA,TGTGCCAGCAAAGAGATGCAGGGAAGCACATATGGCTACACCTTC,CASKEMQGSTYGYTF
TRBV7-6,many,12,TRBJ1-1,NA,TGTGCCAGCAGCACAGAGGGCACTGAAGCTTTCTTT,CASSTEGTEAFF
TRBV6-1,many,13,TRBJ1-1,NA,TGTGCCAGCAGTGAACCGGAAGGAGGGGAAGCTTTCTTT,CASSEPEGGEAFF
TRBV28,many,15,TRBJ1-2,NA,TGTGCCAGCAGGGGGGGCAGGGCAACTAACTATGGCTACACCTTC,CASRGGRATNYGYTF